Below, 11 T cell receptor beta chains from the same sample are listed, as sequenced in a study of cytomegalovirus exposure and HLA in healthy donors. 60 Vbeta and 13 Jbeta primers were used in PCR. The method was immunoSEQ multiplex PCR; TCRdb's version includes in-frame clones alone and lacks a portion of them. The sample holds 100,000 to 150,000 clones, roughly 81% seen once. Material: PBMCs. The receptor source for this set is a woman aged 25 to 39 in good health and CMV-seronegative.

The chain is built from TRBV6-5 and TRBJ2-1; TRBD1 matches 7 bases. Looked up from germline, CDR1 is MNHEY and CDR2 is SVGAGI. CDR3 length: 13 residues. V dropped 6 bases and J dropped 3; count of bases not matched to a gene: 2. CDR3 sequence (DNA): TGTGCCAGCAGAAGGGACAGCTACAATGAGCAGTTCTTC. Protein sequence: CASRRDSYNEQFF.

The V call is TRBV19, the J call TRBJ2-3; possible D gene TRBD1, 6 bases. CDR3 length equals 14 residues. The germline gives CDR1 LNHDA, CDR2 SQIVND (reference sequence). Deletions cut 0 bases from V and 4 bases from J, with 8 bases between. The CDR3 spells CASSIDGGPDTQYF. The CDR3 DNA reads as TGTGCCAGTAGTATAGATGGGGGCCCAGATACGCAGTATTTT.

The sample holds a few counts of this clone. The V gene is TRBV9, the J gene TRBJ1-1; perhaps TRBD1 as D (5 bases). CDR1 is SGDLS and CDR2 is YYNGEE in the germline V gene. V was cut by 0 bases and J by 4 bases, with 13 bases left in between. The length of the CDR3 is 15 residues. This CDR3 is CASSVVPGGSTEAFF. CDR3 DNA: TGTGCCAGCAGCGTAGTACCCGGGGGGAGCACTGAAGCTTTCTTT.

This clone appeared once. The chain recombines TRBV18 with TRBJ1-1; D gene unclear. Trimming cost V 2 bases and J 1 base, with 11 bases left between them. Germline CDR1 reads KGHSH; CDR2 reads LQKENI. CDR3 length: 15 amino acids. The chain's CDR3 is CASSPIETPNTEAFF. CDR3 in DNA: TGTGCCAGCTCACCAATCGAGACTCCGAACACTGAAGCTTTCTTT.

CDR3 protein: CAWSMGGSSYEQYF. The CDR3 coding sequence is TGTGCCTGGAGTATGGGGGGTTCCTCCTACGAGCAGTACTTC. This rearrangement joins TRBV30 to TRBJ2-7, with a tentative D call TRBD2 (6 bases). This CDR3 is 14 amino acids long. Trimming removed 2 bases from V and 0 bases from J, with 11 bases in between. Germline loops: CDR1 GTSNPN, CDR2 SVGIG (reference sequence).

This chain links TRBV19 with TRBJ1-4; perhaps TRBD1 as D (6 bases). Germline V gives CDR1 LNHDA, CDR2 SQIVND (reference sequence). CDR3 length equals 12 residues. Trimming removed 6 bases at V and 8 bases at J, with 10 bases between. In DNA form, the CDR3 reads TGTGCCAGTAGCCTAGGACAGGAAAAACTGTTTTTT. Its protein is CASSLGQEKLFF.

CDR3 DNA sequence: TGTGCCAGCAGCTCATACCAGGGGATCTACGAGCAGTACTTC. This encodes CASSSYQGIYEQYF. The genes are TRBV5-4 and TRBJ2-7, with D possibly being TRBD1 (6 bases). Trimming removed 3 bases from V and 3 bases from J, with 13 bases in between. Germline V CDR1 and CDR2: SGHNT, YYREEE (reference sequence). This CDR3 has 14 residues.

The J gene is TRBJ1-6, the V gene TRBV30, with no clear D. The CDR3 spans 15 residues. Germline CDR1 GTSNPN, CDR2 SVGIG (reference sequence). Trimming pared 6 bases from V and 0 bases from J, leaving 12 bases between. DNA for the CDR3: TGTGCCTGCAAGGTCGGGAGCTCCTATAATTCACCCCTCCACTTT. This translates into CACKVGSSYNSPLHF.

This clone was seen a single time. One end of the junction does not line up with germline, which may come from a read error. The chain recombines TRBV7-9 with TRBJ2-1, with 9 bases identical to TRBD2. The CDR3 spans 15 residues. Germline CDR1 SEHNR, CDR2 FQNEAQ (reference sequence). The CDR3 sequence is CSSSRLAARYNEQFF. The CDR3 nucleotides are TGTTCCAGCAGCCGACTAGCGGCAAGGTACAATGAGCAGTTCTTC.

This rearrangement joins TRBV2 to TRBJ2-3; 9 bases match TRBD1. Per germline, CDR1 SNHLY and CDR2 FYNNEI. This CDR3 comprises 14 residues. V dropped 4 bases and J dropped 4; count of bases not matched to a gene: 3. DNA for the CDR3: TGTGCCAGCAGTGGGACAGGGGTACCAGATACGCAGTATTTT. It is translated as CASSGTGVPDTQYF.

The V gene is TRBV14, the J gene TRBJ2-7; D possibly corresponds to TRBD2 (5 bases). CDR1 SGHDN and CDR2 FVKESK come from the germline V gene. Trimming took 0 bases from V and 2 from J, leaving 17 bases between them. The CDR3 totals 17 residues. DNA for the CDR3: TGTGCCAGCAGCCAAGATCGTATCCCGGGATCGGCCTACGAGCAGTACTTC. Encoded protein: CASSQDRIPGSAYEQYF.